The clone carrying this TCR beta chain was found many times. Its antigen is not known. Time point: patch test 1, 2 weeks after DPC sensitization. Treatment indicated: therapeutic diphenylcyclopropenone sensitization with weekly scalp DPC. This sample stems from a study of human T cells and chemical hapten exposure. Study in general: The variation in per-sample TCR yields arose mainly from small differences in pooled library volumes. Study observations and caveats: Positive correlation was observed between PT1 expanded TCR counts and patch test score. There was no change with DPC sensitization in TCRs above 1 in 1000 frequency.

V was cut by 7 bases and J by 7 bases, with 14 bases left in between. Germline V lookup: CDR1 LGHDT, CDR2 YNNKEL (reference sequence). This CDR3 contains 13 residues. TCRdb ran MiXCR on the RACE reads and lists one entry per CDR3 protein. The repertoire holds about 60,000 distinct CDR3 sequences, with over 7.5% as singletons. The source was whole blood, collected in connection with sensitization to the hapten diphenylcyclopropenone (DPC). This sequence joins TRBV3-1 and TRBJ1-5; D remains unclear. This clonotype was sampled from a woman aged 40 to 50 with alopecia areata. Some clones in this sample may be carry-over from other donors' samples. This CDR3 reads CASKIGWRQPQHF. Here the CDR3 DNA reads TGTGCCAGCAAAATAGGGTGGCGGCAGCCCCAGCATTTT.